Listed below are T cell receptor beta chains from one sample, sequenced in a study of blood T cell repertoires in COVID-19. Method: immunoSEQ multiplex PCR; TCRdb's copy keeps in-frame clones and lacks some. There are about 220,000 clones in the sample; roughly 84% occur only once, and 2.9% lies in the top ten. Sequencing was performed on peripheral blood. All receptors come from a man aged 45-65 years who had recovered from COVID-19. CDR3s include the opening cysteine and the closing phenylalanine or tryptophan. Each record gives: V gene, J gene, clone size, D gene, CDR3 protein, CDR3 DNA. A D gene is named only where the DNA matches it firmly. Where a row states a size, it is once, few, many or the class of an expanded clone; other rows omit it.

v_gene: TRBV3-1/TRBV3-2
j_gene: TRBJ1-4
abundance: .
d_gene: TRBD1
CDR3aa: CASSYTGDEKLFF
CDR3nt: TGTGCCAGCAGCTATACAGGGGACGAAAAACTGTTTTTT

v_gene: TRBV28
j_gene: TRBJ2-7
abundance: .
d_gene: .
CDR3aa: CASSIGGASSYEQYF
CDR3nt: TGTGCCAGCAGTATCGGTGGGGCTAGCTCCTACGAGCAGTACTTC

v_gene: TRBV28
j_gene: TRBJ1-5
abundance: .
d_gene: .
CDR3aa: CASAAVRNNQPQHF
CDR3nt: TGTGCCAGCGCCGCGGTAAGGAACAATCAGCCCCAGCATTTT

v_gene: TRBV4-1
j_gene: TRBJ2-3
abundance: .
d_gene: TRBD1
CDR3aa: CASSQELQGDGGSIADTQYF
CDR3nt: TGCGCCAGCAGCCAAGAATTACAGGGGGATGGGGGGAGTATTGCAGATACGCAGTATTTT

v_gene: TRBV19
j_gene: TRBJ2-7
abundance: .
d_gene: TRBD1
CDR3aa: CASRAEGQGVEQYF
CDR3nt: TGTGCCAGTAGAGCCGAGGGACAGGGGGTCGAGCAGTACTTC

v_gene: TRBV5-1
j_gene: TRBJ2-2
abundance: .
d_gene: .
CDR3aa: CASSLVVGGTGELFF
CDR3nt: TGCGCCAGCAGCTTGGTTGTAGGGGGCACCGGGGAGCTGTTTTTT

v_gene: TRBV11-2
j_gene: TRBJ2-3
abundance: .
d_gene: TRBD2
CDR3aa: CASKLAGGTDTQYF
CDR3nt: TGTGCCAGCAAGTTAGCGGGAGGCACAGATACGCAGTATTTT

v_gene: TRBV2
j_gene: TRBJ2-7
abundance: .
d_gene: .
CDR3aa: CASSDSGHPYEQYF
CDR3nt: TGTGCCAGCAGTGACTCGGGACACCCATACGAGCAGTACTTC

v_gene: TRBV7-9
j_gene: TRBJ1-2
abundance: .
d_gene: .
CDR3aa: CASSYYEQHYGYTF
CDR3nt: TGTGCCAGCAGCTATTATGAACAGCACTATGGCTACACCTTC

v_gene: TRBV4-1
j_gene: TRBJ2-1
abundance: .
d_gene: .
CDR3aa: CASSRAGTANNEQFF
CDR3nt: TGCGCCAGCAGCCGGGCAGGAACTGCAAACAATGAGCAGTTCTTC

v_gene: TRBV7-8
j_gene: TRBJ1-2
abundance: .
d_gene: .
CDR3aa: CASSLLTGGDYTF
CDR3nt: TGTGCCAGCAGCTTATTAACAGGCGGAGACTACACCTTC

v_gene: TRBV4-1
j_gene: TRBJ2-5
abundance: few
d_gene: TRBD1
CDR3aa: CASSQAHQGAGETQYF
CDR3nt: TGCGCCAGCAGCCAGGCCCATCAGGGGGCCGGTGAGACCCAGTACTTC

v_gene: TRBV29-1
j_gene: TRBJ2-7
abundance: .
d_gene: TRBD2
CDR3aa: CSVGSGSSYEQYF
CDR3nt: TGCAGCGTTGGTAGCGGGAGCTCCTACGAGCAGTACTTC

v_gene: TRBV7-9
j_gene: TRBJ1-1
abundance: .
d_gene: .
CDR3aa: CASSPRATEAFF
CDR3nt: TGTGCCAGCAGCCCCCGAGCCACTGAAGCTTTCTTT

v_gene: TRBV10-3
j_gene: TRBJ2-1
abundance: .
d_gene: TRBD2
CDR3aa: CAISGGTGTSNNEQFF
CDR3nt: TGTGCCATCAGTGGTGGAACCGGGACTAGTAACAATGAGCAGTTCTTC

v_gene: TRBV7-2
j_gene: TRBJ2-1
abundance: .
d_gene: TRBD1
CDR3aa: CASSSDRGRNNEQFF
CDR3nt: TGTGCCAGCAGCTCCGACAGGGGTAGGAACAATGAGCAGTTCTTC

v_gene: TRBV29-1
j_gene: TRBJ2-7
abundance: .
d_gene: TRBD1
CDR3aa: CSVEDSQGAYEQYF
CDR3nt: TGCAGCGTTGAAGATTCCCAGGGGGCTTACGAGCAGTACTTC

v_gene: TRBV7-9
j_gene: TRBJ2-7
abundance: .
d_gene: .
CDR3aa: CASSLGDIRVEQYF
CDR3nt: TGTGCCAGCAGCTTAGGAGATATACGAGTCGAGCAGTACTTC

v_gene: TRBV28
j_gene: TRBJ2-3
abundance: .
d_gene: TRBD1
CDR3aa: CASSSLGQGYTDTQYF
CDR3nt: TGTGCCAGCAGTTCGCTCGGACAGGGGTACACAGATACGCAGTATTTT

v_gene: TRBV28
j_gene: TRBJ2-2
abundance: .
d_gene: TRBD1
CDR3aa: CASSSGDRVAGELFF
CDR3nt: TGTGCCAGCAGTTCGGGGGACAGGGTGGCCGGGGAGCTGTTTTTT

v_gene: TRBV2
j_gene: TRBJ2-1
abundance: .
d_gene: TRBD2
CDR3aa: CASSDPGGSYNEQFF
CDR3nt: TGTGCCAGCAGTGACCCGGGAGGGTCCTACAATGAGCAGTTCTTC